This T cell receptor (beta chain) was sequenced during a study of cytotoxic CD8 clonotypes in ibrutinib-treated CLL (dated by TCRdb to about 2021). General notes on the study: The cohort was composed of ten to eleven relapsed/refractory and around 14 treatment-naive patients; IGHV unmutated status was identified in 17 patients. Responses were partial in around 25 patients and complete in 2; after median approximately 69 months follow-up, around 14 stayed in remission and around 12 progressed. Response samples were obtained after a median of roughly eleven months of treatment, with a range of roughly 6 to 40 months. Samples averaged 255,043 productive templates and some 96,000 productive rearrangements. Of the 86 people in the trial, around 24 had longitudinal samples available. Cryopreserved peripheral blood mononuclear cells were obtained prior to treatment, at the time of response, and at either disease progression or sustained remission. All remission and progressive disease samples were collected while patients were still receiving ibrutinib. Paper-wide results and their limitations: Sampling times were not matched between patients in sustained remission and patients whose disease was progressing, and lymph node repertoires were not examined. Baseline clonality was found to be higher than that of age-matched healthy donors and was strongly correlated with circulating CD8+ T-cell counts. At ibrutinib response clonality went up, during sustained remission it held steady, and at progression it dropped back toward baseline. Public clonotypes were found to be uncommon and were observed to contract or remain stable during treatment; the increase in clonality was shown to reflect expansion of private clonotypes at ibrutinib response.

What the time point label conveys for this sample: around 2 years on ibrutinib. For TCR beta library preparation, about 2 micrograms of genomic DNA were extracted from the cryopreserved PBMCs. Longitudinal blood samples from CLL patients receiving ibrutinib monotherapy were subjected to high-throughput TCR beta sequencing. The patients took part in an open-label, single-center phase 2 trial of ibrutinib monotherapy. On a MiSeq, deep resolution sequencing aimed for a depth between 1 in 1 million and 1 in 200,000 T cells, with each clonotype covered 10x on average. The immunoSEQ hsTCRB Kit was used to generate TCR beta libraries. The study's own analysis went as follows. The data were analyzed with ImmunoSEQ Analyzer and ImmunoSEQ Data Assistant, and V, D and J gene assignments followed IMGT definitions. Clonality, which ranges from 0 to 1, was calculated by subtracting the normalized Shannon entropy of productive rearrangement frequencies from one. Only overrepresented clonotypes making up at least 0.05% of each patient's repertoire were included in the public clonotype analysis. About a dozen repertoires from age-matched healthy donors, obtained from immuneACCESS, served as clonality controls. TCRdb's version of the immuneACCESS table is confined to in-frame rearrangements and falls short of the full clone set. An unresolved V gene accounts for under half of the shortfall where checked; the remainder is of unknown origin. The V and J calls and clone size were taken over from that table, and D and trimming were inferred from the DNA. The sample table records around 50,000 clones; 57% of these occur just once. Clones ranked in the top ten supply 25% to 35% of the sample.

From cysteine to phenylalanine, the CDR3 is 13 amino acids long. Left in the record is the CDR3 DNA by itself, 39 bases read in frame from the first base. Via the germline V gene, CDR1 is SNHLY and CDR2 FYNNEI. After removal of 6 bases from V and 14 bases from J, the junction retains 9 bases not matched to a gene. This clone turned up a few times. No antigen is known for it. Per-base qualities were not stored, and no clone one base away is much larger. The receptor comes from a human donor with chronic lymphocytic leukemia. Recombination linked TRBV2 to TRBJ1-6, with 8 junctional bases fitting TRBD1. Sample: PBMCs, taken after 24 months of ibrutinib treatment. The CDR3 in this case is CASSGQGEGALHF. The DNA is as follows: TGTGCCAGCAGCGGACAGGGCGAAGGGGCCCTCCACTTT. The CDR3 plus the reference TRBV2 and TRBJ1-6 genes for the other parts give the full variable domain: EPEVTQTPSHQVTQMGQEVILRCVPISNHLYFYWYRQILGQKVEFLVSFYNNEISEKSEIFDDQFSVERPDGSNFTLKIRSTKLEDSAMYFCASSGQGEGALHFGNGTRLTVT.